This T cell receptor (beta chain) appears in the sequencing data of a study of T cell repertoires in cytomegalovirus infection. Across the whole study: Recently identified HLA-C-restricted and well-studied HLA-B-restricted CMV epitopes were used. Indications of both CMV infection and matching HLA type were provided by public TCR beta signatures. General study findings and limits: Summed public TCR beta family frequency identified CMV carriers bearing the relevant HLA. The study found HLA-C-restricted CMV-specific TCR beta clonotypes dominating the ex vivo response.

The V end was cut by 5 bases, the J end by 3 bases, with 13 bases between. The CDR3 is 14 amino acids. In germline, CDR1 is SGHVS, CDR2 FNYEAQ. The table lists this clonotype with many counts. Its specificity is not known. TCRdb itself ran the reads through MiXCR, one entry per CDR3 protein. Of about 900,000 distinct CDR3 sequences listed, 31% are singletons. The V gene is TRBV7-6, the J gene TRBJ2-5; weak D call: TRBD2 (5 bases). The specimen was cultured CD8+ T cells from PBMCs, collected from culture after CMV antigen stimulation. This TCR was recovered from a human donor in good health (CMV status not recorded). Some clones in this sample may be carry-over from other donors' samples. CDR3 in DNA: TGTGCCAGCAGCCCCAGAGGGAAAGAAGAGACCCAGTACTTC. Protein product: CASSPRGKEETQYF.